This T cell receptor beta chain appears in the sequencing data of a study of CD8 T cells in Susac syndrome. As for the study in general: Patients with Susac syndrome were therapy-naive, taking corticosteroids, with some also receiving intravenous immunoglobulin, or taking intravenous immunoglobulin alone at the time their blood was drawn. Regarding the study as a whole: Roughly 5 Susac-specific public clones appeared in CD8+ TEMRA repertoires, and sixteen in total CD8+ repertoires. CD8+ clonal expansion in Susac peaked in TEMRA cells and active patients.

The V gene's germline CDR1 is SNHLY and CDR2 FYNNEI. This CDR3 is built from 15 residues. A quantity of roughly 0.5 to 1 ug RNA underwent reverse transcription using random hexamers. TCR beta CDR3 was amplified by immunoSEQ covering 54 Vbeta and 13 Jbeta. One entry per CDR3 protein, called by TCRdb with MiXCR from the immunoSEQ multiplex PCR reads. This sample has 75,000 to 80,000 distinct CDR3 sequences, with roughly 94% found just once. A note on this clonotype: The target antigen is unknown.

Sequencing was done on a sample of CD8+ T cells from PBMCs. This chain joins TRBV2 and TRBJ2-3, with 9 bases matching TRBD2. The source of this sequence is a human donor with Susac syndrome. The CDR3 nucleotides read TGTTGCATAGCGGGGGATTGGGCGGCCACAGATACGCAGTATTTT. This codes for CCIAGDWAATDTQYF. Full variable domain (outside the CDR3, taken from reference TRBV2 and TRBJ2-3): EPEVTQTPSHQVTQMGQEVILRCVPISNHLYFYWYRQILGQKVEFLVSFYNNEISEKSEIFDDQFSVERPDGSNFTLKIRSTKLEDSAMYFCCIAGDWAATDTQYFGPGTRLTVL.